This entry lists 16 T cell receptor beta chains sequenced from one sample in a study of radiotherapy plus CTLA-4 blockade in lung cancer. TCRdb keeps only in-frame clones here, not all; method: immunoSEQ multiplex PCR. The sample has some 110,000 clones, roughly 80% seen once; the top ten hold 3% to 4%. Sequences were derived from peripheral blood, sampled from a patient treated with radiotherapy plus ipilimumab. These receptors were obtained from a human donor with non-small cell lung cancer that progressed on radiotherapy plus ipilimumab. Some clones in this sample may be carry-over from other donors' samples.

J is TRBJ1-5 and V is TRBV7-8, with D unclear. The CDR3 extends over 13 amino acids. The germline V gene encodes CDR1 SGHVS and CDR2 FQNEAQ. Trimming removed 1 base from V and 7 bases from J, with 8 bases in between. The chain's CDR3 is CASSLDLRQPQHF. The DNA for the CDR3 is TGTGCCAGCAGCTTAGATCTGCGGCAGCCCCAGCATTTT.

In DNA, the CDR3 is TGTGCCAGCAGTTTATCCCCGGGGATGGGAGGTAATTCACCCCTCCACTTT. This gives the protein CASSLSPGMGGNSPLHF. The chain recombines TRBV27 with TRBJ1-6; unclear D gene. The CDR3 sequence is 17 residues long. Trimming stripped 0 bases from V and 6 bases from J, with 15 bases between. In germline, CDR1 is MNHEY, CDR2 SMNVEV (reference sequence).

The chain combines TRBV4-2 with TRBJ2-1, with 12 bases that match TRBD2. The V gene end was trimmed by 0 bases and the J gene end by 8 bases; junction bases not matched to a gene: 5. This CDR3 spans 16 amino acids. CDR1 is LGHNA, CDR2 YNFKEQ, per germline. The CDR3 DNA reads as TGTGCCAGCAGCCAAGATCTAGCGGGGGGGCATTATGAGCAGTTCTTC. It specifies CASSQDLAGGHYEQFF.

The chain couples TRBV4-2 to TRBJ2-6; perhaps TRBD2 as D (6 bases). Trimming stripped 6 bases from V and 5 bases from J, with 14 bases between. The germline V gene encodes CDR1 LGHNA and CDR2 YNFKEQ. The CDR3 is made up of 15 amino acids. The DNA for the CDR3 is TGTGCCAGCAGACTGGGGACTGGCTGGGCCAACGTCCTGACTTTC. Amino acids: CASRLGTGWANVLTF.

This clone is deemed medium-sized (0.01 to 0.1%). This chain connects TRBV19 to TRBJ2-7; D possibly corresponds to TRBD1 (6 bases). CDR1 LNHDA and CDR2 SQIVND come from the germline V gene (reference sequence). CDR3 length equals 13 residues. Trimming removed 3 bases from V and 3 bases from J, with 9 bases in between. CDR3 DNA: TGTGCCAGTAGTATTGGACAGAACTACGAGCAGTACTTC. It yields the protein CASSIGQNYEQYF.

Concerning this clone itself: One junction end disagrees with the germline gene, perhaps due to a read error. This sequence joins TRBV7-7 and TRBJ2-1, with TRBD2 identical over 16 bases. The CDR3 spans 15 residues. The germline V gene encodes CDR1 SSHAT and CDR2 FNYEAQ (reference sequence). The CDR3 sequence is CASSLGTSGGGEQFF. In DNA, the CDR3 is TGTGCTAGCAGCCTGGGGACTAGCGGGGGGGGTGAGCAGTTCTTC.

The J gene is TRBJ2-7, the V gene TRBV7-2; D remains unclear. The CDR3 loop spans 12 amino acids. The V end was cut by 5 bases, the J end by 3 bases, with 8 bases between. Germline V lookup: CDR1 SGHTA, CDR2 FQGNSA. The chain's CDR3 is CASSVSGYEQYF. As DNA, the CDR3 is TGTGCCAGCAGCGTTTCCGGCTACGAGCAGTACTTC.

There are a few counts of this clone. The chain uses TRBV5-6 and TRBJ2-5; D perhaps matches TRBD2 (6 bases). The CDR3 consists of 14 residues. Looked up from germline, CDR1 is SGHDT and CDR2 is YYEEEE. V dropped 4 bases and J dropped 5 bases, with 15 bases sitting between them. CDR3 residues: CASSEAKAGETQYF. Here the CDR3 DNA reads TGTGCCAGCAGCGAGGCGAAGGCGGGGGAGACCCAGTACTTC.

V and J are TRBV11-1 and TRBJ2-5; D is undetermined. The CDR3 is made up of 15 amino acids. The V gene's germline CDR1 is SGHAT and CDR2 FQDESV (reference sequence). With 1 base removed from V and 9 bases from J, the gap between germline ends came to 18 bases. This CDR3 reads CASSLVSTEIAAQYF. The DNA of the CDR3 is TGTGCCAGCAGCTTAGTGAGCACAGAGATAGCCGCCCAGTACTTC. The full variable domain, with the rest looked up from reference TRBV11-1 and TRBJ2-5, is EAEVAQSPRYKITEKSQAVAFWCDPISGHATLYWYRQILGQGPELLVQFQDESVVDDSQLPKDRFSAERLKGVDSTLKIQPAELGDSAMYLCASSLVSTEIAAQYFGPGTRLLVL.

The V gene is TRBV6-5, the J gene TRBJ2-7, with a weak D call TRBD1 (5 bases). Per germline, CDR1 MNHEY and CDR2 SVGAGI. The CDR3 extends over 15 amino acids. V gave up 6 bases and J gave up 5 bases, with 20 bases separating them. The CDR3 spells CASRTPASKGHEQYF. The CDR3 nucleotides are TGTGCCAGCAGGACTCCGGCCTCAAAGGGGCACGAGCAGTACTTC.

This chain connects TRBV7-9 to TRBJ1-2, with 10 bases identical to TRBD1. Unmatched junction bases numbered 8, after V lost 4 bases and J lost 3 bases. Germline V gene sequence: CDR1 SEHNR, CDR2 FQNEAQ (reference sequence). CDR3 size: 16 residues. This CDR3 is CASSSPGTGAHYGYTF. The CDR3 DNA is TGTGCCAGCAGCTCCCCCGGGACAGGGGCCCACTATGGCTACACCTTC.

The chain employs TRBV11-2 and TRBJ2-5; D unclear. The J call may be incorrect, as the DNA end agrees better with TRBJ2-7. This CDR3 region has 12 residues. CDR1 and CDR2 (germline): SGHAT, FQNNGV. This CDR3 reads CASSSRPYEQYF. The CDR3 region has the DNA TGTGCCAGCAGCTCCCGTCCCTACGAGCAGTACTTC.

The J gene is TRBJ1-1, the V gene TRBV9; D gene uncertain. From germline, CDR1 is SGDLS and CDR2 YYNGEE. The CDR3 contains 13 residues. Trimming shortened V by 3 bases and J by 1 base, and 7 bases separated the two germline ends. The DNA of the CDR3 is TGTGCCAGCAGCGGAAGTCGGAACACTGAAGCTTTCTTT. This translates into CASSGSRNTEAFF.

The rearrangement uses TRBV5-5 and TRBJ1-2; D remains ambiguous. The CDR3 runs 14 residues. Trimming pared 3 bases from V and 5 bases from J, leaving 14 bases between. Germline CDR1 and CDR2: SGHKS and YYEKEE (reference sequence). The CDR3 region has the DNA TGTGCCAGCAGCTGGAGCGGATCTCGATATGGCTACACCTTC. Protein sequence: CASSWSGSRYGYTF.

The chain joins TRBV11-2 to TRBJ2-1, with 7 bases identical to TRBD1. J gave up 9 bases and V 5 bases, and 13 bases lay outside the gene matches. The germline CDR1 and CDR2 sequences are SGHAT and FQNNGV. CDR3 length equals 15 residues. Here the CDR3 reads CASSPEGGGYSEQFF. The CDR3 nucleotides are TGTGCCAGCAGCCCCGAAGGGGGCGGTTATAGTGAGCAGTTCTTC. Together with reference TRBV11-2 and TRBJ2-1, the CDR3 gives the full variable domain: EAGVAQSPRYKIIEKRQSVAFWCNPISGHATLYWYQQILGQGPKLLIQFQNNGVVDDSQLPKDRFSAERLKGVDSTLKIQPAKLEDSAVYLCASSPEGGGYSEQFFGPGTRLTVL.

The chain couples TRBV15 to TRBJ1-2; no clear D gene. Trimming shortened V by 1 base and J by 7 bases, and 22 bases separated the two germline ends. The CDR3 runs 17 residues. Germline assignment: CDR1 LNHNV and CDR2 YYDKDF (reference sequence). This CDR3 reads CATSRGDWGSALSGYTF. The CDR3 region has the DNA TGTGCCACCAGCAGAGGGGATTGGGGTTCGGCTCTGAGTGGCTACACCTTC.